Listed below are T cell receptor beta chains from one sample, sequenced in a study of human T cells and chemical hapten exposure. TCRdb analysed the RACE reads with MiXCR anew, one entry per CDR3 protein. The data hold approximately 73,000 distinct CDR3 sequences, with around 10% observed a single time. This specimen consisted of whole blood, obtained in connection with sensitization to the hapten diphenylcyclopropenone (DPC). The receptors were sampled from a woman aged 45-60 years with alopecia areata. Some clones in this sample may be carry-over from other donors' samples. CDR3s include the opening cysteine and the closing phenylalanine or tryptophan. A D gene is named only where the DNA matches it firmly. Expanded clones get a size class; other rows say once, few or many, or leave the size out.

CDR3 | DNA | J | D | size | V
CASSLVHLSYEQYF | TGTGCCAGCAGCTTAGTACACCTCTCCTACGAGCAGTACTTC | TRBJ2-7 | NA | NA | TRBV13
CASSSSGARQETQYF | TGTGCCAGCAGCTCGTCCGGGGCCCGGCAAGAGACCCAGTACTTC | TRBJ2-5 | NA | NA | TRBV7-6
CASSPGGPLNTGELFF | TGTGCCAGCAGCCCCGGAGGACCGCTGAACACCGGGGAGCTGTTTTTT | TRBJ2-2 | NA | few | TRBV5-4
CASRLQVLNQPQHF | TGTGCCAGTAGATTGCAGGTCCTTAATCAGCCCCAGCATTTT | TRBJ1-5 | NA | NA | TRBV19
CASSLTGYEQYF | TGTGCCAGCAGCCTGACAGGGTACGAGCAGTACTTC | TRBJ2-7 | TRBD1 | many | TRBV7-2
CASSIAGTGEETQYF | TGTGCCAGTAGTATAGCCGGGACAGGGGAAGAGACCCAGTACTTC | TRBJ2-5 | TRBD1 | many | TRBV19
CASSFRDGAYEQYF | TGTGCCAGTAGCTTCCGGGACGGTGCCTACGAGCAGTACTTC | TRBJ2-7 | NA | NA | TRBV19
CASSYARLAGVAYEQYF | TGTGCCAGCAGTTACGCAAGACTAGCGGGAGTGGCCTACGAGCAGTACTTC | TRBJ2-7 | TRBD2 | many | TRBV6-6
CASSSSGTLDIQYF | TGTGCCAGCAGCTCGTCCGGGACACTAGACATTCAGTACTTC | TRBJ2-4 | NA | once | TRBV11-2
CASSLLAGGPHIQYF | TGTGCCAGCAGCTTACTAGCGGGAGGGCCGCACATTCAGTACTTC | TRBJ2-4 | TRBD2 | few | TRBV7-9
CASSSGTVQETQYF | TGTGCCAGTTCTTCCGGGACGGTCCAAGAGACCCAGTACTTC | TRBJ2-5 | NA | few | TRBV19
CSARGSSGRTDTQYF | TGCAGTGCTAGGGGATCTAGCGGGAGAACAGATACGCAGTATTTT | TRBJ2-3 | TRBD2 | many | TRBV20-1
CSVDTQGAGEQFF | TGCAGCGTTGATACACAGGGGGCAGGTGAGCAGTTCTTC | TRBJ2-1 | TRBD1 | NA | TRBV29-1
CASSLQGLSNEQFF | TGCGCCAGCAGCTTGCAAGGACTGTCCAATGAGCAGTTCTTC | TRBJ2-1 | NA | many | TRBV5-1
CASSVVGRVNTEAFF | TGTGCCAGCAGCGTAGTAGGCAGGGTTAACACTGAAGCTTTCTTT | TRBJ1-1 | NA | few | TRBV9
CASSPSGRTYNEQFF | TGTGCCAGCAGTCCTAGCGGGAGGACCTACAATGAGCAGTTCTTC | TRBJ2-1 | TRBD2 | many | TRBV6-5
CASSLVAVPYGYTF | TGTGCCAGCAGCTTAGTTGCAGTCCCCTATGGCTACACCTTC | TRBJ1-2 | NA | many | TRBV7-9
CASSFTSGAYNEQFF | TGTGCCAGCAGTTTTACTAGCGGGGCCTACAATGAGCAGTTCTTC | TRBJ2-1 | TRBD2 | few | TRBV7-3
CASSYRPGQGSEAFF | TGTGCCAGCAGCTACCGACCGGGACAGGGGTCTGAAGCTTTCTTT | TRBJ1-1 | TRBD1 | NA | TRBV12-3/TRBV12-4
CASSPPGQRTPNTGELFF | TGTGCCAGCTCGCCTCCCGGGCAGCGGACCCCGAACACCGGGGAGCTGTTTTTT | TRBJ2-2 | NA | many | TRBV18
CASSYSGQETQYF | TGCGCCAGCAGCTACAGCGGGCAAGAGACCCAGTACTTC | TRBJ2-5 | NA | many | TRBV5-1
CATSDKSPGNNGYTF | TGTGCCACCAGTGATAAATCTCCGGGCAATAATGGCTACACCTTC | TRBJ1-2 | NA | NA | TRBV24-1
CASSYGAGEQYF | TGTGCCAGCAGTTACGGAGCGGGTGAGCAGTACTTC | TRBJ2-7 | NA | many | TRBV6-2/TRBV6-3
CASRGDGRYEQYF | TGTGCCAGCAGAGGGGACGGCCGGTACGAGCAGTACTTC | TRBJ2-7 | NA | NA | TRBV2
CASSLEGTSEAFF | TGCGCCAGCAGCTTGGAGGGGACGAGTGAAGCTTTCTTT | TRBJ1-1 | NA | NA | TRBV5-1
CASSLREIDQPQHF | TGTGCCAGCAGTTTGCGGGAGATCGATCAGCCCCAGCATTTT | TRBJ1-5 | NA | few | TRBV28
CASSLSSGRPTDTQYF | TGTGCCAGCAGCTTGTCTAGCGGGAGACCGACAGATACGCAGTATTTT | TRBJ2-3 | TRBD2 | few | TRBV11-2
CASSSLAGARYTQYF | TGTGCCAGCAGCTCCCTAGCGGGAGCGAGATATACGCAGTATTTT | TRBJ2-3 | TRBD2 | NA | TRBV11-2
CAWTPNRVVNTEAFF | TGTGCCTGGACCCCAAACAGGGTAGTGAACACTGAAGCTTTCTTT | TRBJ1-1 | NA | few | TRBV30
CSARPGTGLGEQYF | TGCAGCGCCCGCCCCGGGACAGGGCTGGGCGAGCAGTACTTC | TRBJ2-7 | TRBD1 | few | TRBV29-1
CSAWDRGDEKLFF | TGCAGCGCCTGGGACAGGGGAGATGAAAAACTGTTTTTT | TRBJ1-4 | TRBD1 | many | TRBV29-1
CSASRTGLSSGANVLTF | TGCAGTGCTTCCCGGACAGGCCTCAGCTCTGGGGCCAACGTCCTGACTTTC | TRBJ2-6 | TRBD1 | many | TRBV20-1